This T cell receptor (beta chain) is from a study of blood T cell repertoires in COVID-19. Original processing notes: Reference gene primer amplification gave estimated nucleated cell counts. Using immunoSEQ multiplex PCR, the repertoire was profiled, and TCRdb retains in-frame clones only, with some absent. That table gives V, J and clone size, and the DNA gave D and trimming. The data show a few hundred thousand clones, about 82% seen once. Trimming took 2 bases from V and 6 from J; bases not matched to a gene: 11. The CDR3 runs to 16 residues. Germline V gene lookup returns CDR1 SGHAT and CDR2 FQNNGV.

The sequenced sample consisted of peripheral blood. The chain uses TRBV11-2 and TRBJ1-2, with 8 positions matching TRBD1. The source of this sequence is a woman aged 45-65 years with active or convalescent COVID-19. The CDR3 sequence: CASSLFQGALTNGYTF. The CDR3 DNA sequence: TGTGCCAGCAGCTTATTCCAGGGGGCACTAACTAATGGCTACACCTTC.